A single sample is the source of the 27 T cell receptor beta chains below, sequenced in a study of blood T cell repertoires in COVID-19. TCRdb keeps only in-frame clones here, not all; method: immunoSEQ multiplex PCR. The sample has tens of thousands of clones, roughly 71% seen once. Sequencing input: peripheral blood. The receptors originated from a man between 60 and 75 years old with COVID-19, enrolled during active disease.

The chain recombines TRBV30 with TRBJ1-6; TRBD1 might be the D (5 bases). V was trimmed by 2 bases and J by 6 bases, leaving 8 bases between them. The V gene's germline CDR1 is GTSNPN and CDR2 SVGIG (reference sequence). CDR3 length: 13 residues. The CDR3 protein is CAWSLQGNSPLHF. Here the CDR3 DNA reads TGTGCCTGGAGTCTCCAGGGTAATTCACCCCTCCACTTT.

The chain combines TRBV19 with TRBJ2-5; tentatively, D is TRBD2 (6 bases). Trimming shortened V by 5 bases and J by 5 bases, and 18 bases separated the two germline ends. The germline gives CDR1 LNHDA, CDR2 SQIVND (reference sequence). The CDR3 has 15 amino acids. CDR3 protein: CASSARENPRETQYF. CDR3 DNA: TGTGCCAGTAGTGCCCGGGAGAACCCCAGGGAGACCCAGTACTTC. Supplemented by reference TRBV19 and TRBJ2-5, the full variable domain reads DGGITQSPKYLFRKEGQNVTLSCEQNLNHDAMYWYRQDPGQGLRLIYYSQIVNDFQKGDIAEGYSVSREKKESFPLTVTSAQKNPTAFYLCASSARENPRETQYFGPGTRLLVL.

The gene calls are TRBV24-1 and TRBJ2-2; a possible D gene is TRBD1 (5 bases). The CDR3 sequence is 16 residues long. Per germline, CDR1 KGHDR and CDR2 SFDVKD. Trimming cost V 0 bases and J 3 bases, with 10 bases left between them. The CDR3 sequence: CATSDLSSRDTGELFF. In DNA, the CDR3 is TGTGCCACCAGTGATTTGTCCAGCAGGGACACCGGGGAGCTGTTTTTT.

DNA for the CDR3: TGTGCCAGCCGCATCGGGGGTGATAATTCACCCCTCCACTTT. Its protein product is CASRIGGDNSPLHF. The chain employs TRBV5-4 and TRBJ1-6; maybe TRBD1 (5 bases). The CDR3 consists of 14 residues. Trimming removed 7 bases from V and 5 bases from J, with 13 bases in between. In germline, CDR1 is SGHNT, CDR2 YYREEE (reference sequence).

The genes are TRBV2 and TRBJ2-7, with 9 bases identical to TRBD2. CDR1 is SNHLY and CDR2 is FYNNEI in the germline V gene. CDR3 length: 16 amino acids. J gave up 4 bases and V 8 bases, and 15 bases lay outside the gene matches. The DNA of the CDR3 is TGTGCCAGCCGGAGAGTAAGTGGGACTAGCAGATACGAGCAGTACTTC. As protein: CASRRVSGTSRYEQYF.

This clone came up a few times. The chain has TRBV28 and TRBJ1-1; TRBD1 matches 7 bases. The CDR3 covers 15 residues. V lost 7 bases and J lost 4; bases outside the gene matches: 12. Looked up from germline, CDR1 is MDHEN and CDR2 is SYDVKM. The DNA of the CDR3 is TGTGCCAGCAATTCTCGGAGAGGGGGCAGCACTGAAGCTTTCTTT. This sequence encodes CASNSRRGGSTEAFF.

This clone came up once. This sequence joins TRBV6-2 or TRBV6-3 and TRBJ2-2, with D perhaps TRBD2 (5 bases). V was trimmed by 4 bases and J by 1 base, leaving 7 bases between them. Germline V gives CDR1 MNHEY, CDR2 SVGEGT. CDR3 size: 14 residues. The DNA for the CDR3 is TGTGCCAGCAGTTCCGGGGTGAACACCGGGGAGCTGTTTTTT. Amino acids: CASSSGVNTGELFF.

The chain employs TRBV6-5 and TRBJ1-1; D is uncertain. Looked up from germline, CDR1 is MNHEY and CDR2 is SVGAGI. The CDR3 covers 13 residues. V was shortened by 4 bases and J by 0 bases, with 6 bases between the two germline ends. DNA for the CDR3: TGTGCCAGCAGTTTCCATGTGAACACTGAAGCTTTCTTT. It translates to CASSFHVNTEAFF.

This clone appeared a few times. This chain links TRBV19 with TRBJ1-1; D is uncertain. This CDR3 comprises 15 residues. V lost 3 bases and J lost 0, with 11 bases in between. CDR1 LNHDA and CDR2 SQIVND come from the germline V gene (reference sequence). The CDR3 reads CASSIARLMNTEAFF. The CDR3 DNA reads as TGTGCCAGTAGTATCGCGCGTCTCATGAACACTGAAGCTTTCTTT.

The J gene is TRBJ1-2, the V gene TRBV19; TRBD1 agrees at 8 bases. Germline trimming cut 9 bases from V and 4 bases from J; bases unmatched to any gene: 7. Germline V gene data show CDR1 as LNHDA and CDR2 as SQIVND (reference sequence). The CDR3 totals 13 residues. CDR3 sequence reads: CARPDRDLYGYTF. CDR3 nucleotide sequence: TGTGCCAGACCGGACAGGGACCTCTATGGCTACACCTTC.

The V and J genes are TRBV3-1 (or the pseudogene TRBV3-2) and TRBJ2-1, with 9 bases identical to TRBD2. CDR3 length: 16 residues. The trim removed 1 base at V and 9 bases at J, leaving 10 bases unmatched. Germline lookup yields CDR1 LGHDT and CDR2 YNNKEL (reference sequence). The CDR3 reads CASSQGPSGMGAEQFF. In nucleotides, the CDR3 is TGTGCCAGCAGCCAAGGCCCTAGCGGGATGGGAGCTGAGCAGTTCTTC.

The genes are TRBV9 and TRBJ2-7; 8 nucleotides line up with TRBD1. CDR3 size: 16 residues. J gave up 4 bases and V 0 bases, and 9 bases lay outside the gene matches. From germline, CDR1 is SGDLS and CDR2 YYNGEE. The CDR3 sequence: CASSVADGQGAYEQYF. The DNA of the CDR3 is TGTGCCAGCAGCGTAGCTGATGGTCAGGGGGCATACGAGCAGTACTTC. Drawing the rest from reference TRBV9 and TRBJ2-7, the complete variable domain is DSGVTQTPKHLITATGQRVTLRCSPRSGDLSVYWYQQSLDQGLQFLIQYYNGEERAKGNILERFSAQQFPDLHSELNLSSLELGDSALYFCASSVADGQGAYEQYFGPGTRLTVT.

The chain is built from TRBV29-1 and TRBJ1-2; 8 bases fit TRBD1. This CDR3 has 15 amino acids. Germline CDR1 SQVTM, CDR2 ANQGSEA. Germline trimming cut 0 bases from V and 5 bases from J; bases unmatched to any gene: 8. The CDR3 is CSVEDINRGIYGYTF. CDR3 nucleotide sequence: TGCAGCGTTGAAGACATCAACAGGGGGATTTATGGCTACACCTTC.

The chain combines TRBV29-1 with TRBJ1-1; TRBD1 agrees at 8 bases. This CDR3 has 16 residues. The V gene's germline CDR1 is SQVTM and CDR2 ANQGSEA. V lost 1 base to trimming and J lost 0 bases; unmatched junction nucleotides: 7. CDR3 in DNA: TGCAGCGTTGAAGGGGGGACAGGAGACATGAACACTGAAGCTTTCTTT. Translation gives CSVEGGTGDMNTEAFF. Drawing the rest from reference TRBV29-1 and TRBJ1-1, the complete variable domain is SAVISQKPSRDICQRGTSLTIQCQVDSQVTMMFWYRQQPGQSLTLIATANQGSEATYESGFVIDKFPISRPNLTFSTLTVSNMSPEDSSIYLCSVEGGTGDMNTEAFFGQGTRLTVV.

The chain employs TRBV5-1 and TRBJ1-1; a weak D match, TRBD1 (5 bases). Trimming stripped 4 bases from V and 5 bases from J, with 15 bases between. CDR1 and CDR2 from the germline V gene are SGHRS and YFSETQ. This CDR3 spans 14 amino acids. The CDR3 region has the DNA TGCGCCAGCAGCCCCTTCGGGGGGGAGACTGAAGCTTTCTTT. Its protein is CASSPFGGETEAFF.

This clone was counted only a few times. The rearrangement uses TRBV4-1 and TRBJ2-3; the match to TRBD2 covers 9 bases. There are 17 residues in the CDR3. Germline V gene lookup returns CDR1 MGHRA and CDR2 YSYEKL. V was clipped by 0 bases and J by 0 bases; unmatched bases: 4. The CDR3 bases are TGCGCCAGCAGCCAAGAGGGGCGGGAGGGAAGCACAGATACGCAGTATTTT. Protein sequence: CASSQEGREGSTDTQYF.

CDR3 bases: TGTGCCTGGAGCCTCAGGGGGCGGCAGCCCCAGCATTTT. Its protein product is CAWSLRGRQPQHF. The genes are TRBV30 and TRBJ1-5; TRBD1 matches at 8 bases. CDR3 size: 13 residues. Germline V gene lookup returns CDR1 GTSNPN and CDR2 SVGIG (reference sequence). V shed 3 bases and J 7 bases; nucleotides not matched to a gene: 5.

The chain couples TRBV9 to TRBJ2-3; TRBD2 matches 8 bases. The V segment lost 4 bases and the J segment 5 bases; nucleotides outside the gene matches: 9. Germline CDR1 is SGDLS and CDR2 is YYNGEE. The CDR3 is made up of 15 amino acids. As DNA, the CDR3 is TGTGCCAGCAGCCCATTAGCGGGAAAAGGAGATACGCAGTATTTT. Amino acids: CASSPLAGKGDTQYF.

The rearrangement uses TRBV2 and TRBJ2-2, with 7 bases fitting TRBD1. The CDR3 spans 14 residues. The ends lost 6 bases at V and 0 bases at J; junction bases unmatched: 1. Germline lookup yields CDR1 SNHLY and CDR2 FYNNEI. The CDR3 DNA sequence: TGTGCCAGCAGCGGACAGGCGAACACCGGGGAGCTGTTTTTT. It is translated as CASSGQANTGELFF.

This clone turned up a few times. This sequence joins TRBV7-9 and TRBJ2-1; 9 bases match TRBD2. Germline lookup yields CDR1 SEHNR and CDR2 FQNEAQ (reference sequence). The CDR3 loop spans 13 amino acids. Trimming at V came to 5 bases and at J to 8 bases, leaving 4 bases not matched to a gene. CDR3 in amino acids: CASSRAGGHEQFF. As DNA, the CDR3 is TGTGCCAGCAGCAGAGCGGGAGGACATGAGCAGTTCTTC.

The chain is built from TRBV28 and TRBJ1-4; 7 bases map to TRBD1. With V trimmed by 6 bases and J by 5 bases, 6 bases remained unmatched. The CDR3 has 14 residues. Germline assignment: CDR1 MDHEN and CDR2 SYDVKM. CDR3 nucleotides: TGTGCCAGCAGCTCGGGACAGTCCAATGAAAAACTGTTTTTT. Translation: CASSSGQSNEKLFF.

This clone was detected many times. V is TRBV19 and J is TRBJ2-2; 8 bases match TRBD1. Trimming at V came to 5 bases and at J to 7 bases, leaving 6 bases not matched to a gene. Looked up from germline, CDR1 is LNHDA and CDR2 is SQIVND (reference sequence). There are 14 residues in the CDR3. CDR3 protein: CASSPTGGHGELFF. The CDR3 DNA reads as TGTGCCAGTAGTCCCACAGGGGGTCACGGGGAGCTGTTTTTT. Full variable domain (remainder filled in from reference TRBV19 and TRBJ2-2): DGGITQSPKYLFRKEGQNVTLSCEQNLNHDAMYWYRQDPGQGLRLIYYSQIVNDFQKGDIAEGYSVSREKKESFPLTVTSAQKNPTAFYLCASSPTGGHGELFFGEGSRLTVL.

This clone occurred a few times. This sequence joins TRBV5-6 and TRBJ2-2; D perhaps matches TRBD1 (7 bases). The length of the CDR3 is 16 residues. Germline V gene sequence: CDR1 SGHDT, CDR2 YYEEEE. The V end was cut by 1 base, the J end by 1 base, with 11 bases between. DNA for the CDR3: TGTGCCAGCAGCTTGTGGCAGGGGGGGAACACCGGGGAGCTGTTTTTT. Protein: CASSLWQGGNTGELFF.

The chain recombines TRBV6-5 with TRBJ1-1; D is uncertain. The CDR3 runs 12 residues. Trimming removed 5 bases at V and 1 base at J, with 5 bases between. CDR1 and CDR2 from the germline V gene are MNHEY and SVGAGI. CDR3 sequence: CASSRQNTEAFF. The CDR3 DNA sequence: TGTGCCAGCAGTAGACAGAACACTGAAGCTTTCTTT.

This clone has just a few counts. This chain links TRBV6-5 with TRBJ1-2, with 9 bases aligning to TRBD1. CDR3 size: 13 residues. V dropped 8 bases and J dropped 8; count of bases not matched to a gene: 9. Germline CDR1 reads MNHEY; CDR2 reads SVGAGI. The CDR3 protein is CASSGDRVRGYTF. CDR3 in DNA: TGTGCCAGCTCCGGGGACAGGGTCAGAGGCTACACCTTC.

The chain has TRBV10-3 and TRBJ1-1; TRBD1 matches at 7 bases. Losses at the gene ends were 5 bases for V and 9 bases for J; bases not matched to a gene: 6. There are 12 residues in the CDR3. CDR1 and CDR2 from the germline V gene are ENHRY and SYGVKD. The CDR3 loop reads CAISSGTEKAFF. The CDR3 DNA is TGTGCCATCAGTTCAGGGACAGAAAAAGCTTTCTTT.

For this clone: A read error may account for a junction end that differs from germline. V gene TRBV3-1 (or the pseudogene TRBV3-2) combines with J gene TRBJ1-2; no clear D gene. Looked up from germline, CDR1 is LGHDT and CDR2 is YNNKEL (reference sequence). The CDR3 runs to 12 residues. The CDR3 reads CASGQAKYGYTF. Written as DNA, the CDR3 is TGTGCCAGCGGTCAAGCTAAGTATGGCTACACCTTC.